A single sample gave rise to the 24 T cell receptor beta chains below, sequenced in a study of T cells after yellow fever vaccination (dated by TCRdb to the late 2010s). Libraries were made using 5' RACE. TCRdb records Illumina NovaSeq 6000 as the sequencer. Through fastp at Q25 and MiXCR, TCRdb rebuilt clones from the public reads, retaining in-frame beta chains. Rows with one shared CDR3 protein collapse into an entry with the most common genes and DNA. For this sample there are 250,000 to 350,000 distinct CDR3 sequences; approximately 10% appear just once. The ten largest clones represent about 3.7% of the sample. The treatment or condition label on this specimen signifies: live attenuated yellow fever vaccine strain. This specimen consisted of CD4+ T cells sorted from PBMCs, obtained 5 days after the yellow fever booster vaccination. These receptors were obtained from a man aged 18 to 35 who received the YFV17D yellow fever vaccine.

This clonotype was found a few times. V and J are TRBV12-3 or TRBV12-4 and TRBJ1-6, with TRBD1 identical over 7 bases. V shed 2 bases and J 7 bases; nucleotides not matched to a gene: 2. The CDR3 has 14 residues. CDR3 DNA: TGTGCCAGCAGTTTAAGGGGACAGAATTCACCCCTCCACTTT. This encodes CASSLRGQNSPLHF.

This clonotype was seen many times. The V gene is TRBV12-3 or TRBV12-4, the J gene TRBJ2-5, with 7 positions matching TRBD1. The CDR3 spans 14 residues. J gave up 5 bases and V 3 bases, and 6 bases lay outside the gene matches. DNA for the CDR3: TGTGCCAGCAGTTTTAGGGGGCTGATTGAGACCCAGTACTTC. Its translation: CASSFRGLIETQYF.

This clonotype was seen more than once but under ten times. The rearrangement links TRBV7-9 to TRBJ2-5; 12 positions match TRBD2. The CDR3 spans 15 residues. J gave up 6 bases and V 3 bases, and 5 bases lay outside the gene matches. CDR1 SEHNR and CDR2 FQNEAQ come from the germline V gene (reference sequence). The CDR3 coding sequence is TGTGCCAGCAGCTTGGCTAGCGGGGGGGCGAAGACCCAGTACTTC. Its protein is CASSLASGGAKTQYF.

V and J are TRBV6-5 and TRBJ2-3; D may be TRBD2 (7 bases). Deletions cut 2 bases from V and 2 bases from J, with 11 bases between. From germline, CDR1 is MNHEY and CDR2 SVGAGI. This CDR3 is 15 amino acids long. CDR3 amino acids: CASSYGGGPTDTQYF. The CDR3 DNA follows: TGTGCCAGCAGTTACGGCGGGGGCCCCACAGATACGCAGTATTTT.

In this sample, this clonotype turned up many times. The chain recombines TRBV4-3 with TRBJ2-5, with D unresolved. The length of the CDR3 is 15 residues. Germline values: CDR1 LGHNA, CDR2 YSLEER. Trimming left V 0 bases short and J 5 bases short, with 13 bases between. For the CDR3, the DNA is TGCGCCAGCAGCCAAGATAACATCCTCGGGGAGACCCAGTACTTC. Amino acid sequence: CASSQDNILGETQYF.

The chain joins TRBV7-9 to TRBJ1-2; TRBD1 might be the D (6 bases). The CDR3 sequence is 14 residues long. The germline gives CDR1 SEHNR, CDR2 FQNEAQ (reference sequence). Trimming pared 2 bases from V and 7 bases from J, leaving 14 bases between. CDR3 loop: CASSLPYRGPGYTF. In DNA, the CDR3 is TGTGCCAGCAGCTTACCGTACCGGGGGCCTGGCTACACCTTC.

This clonotype was observed many times. The chain couples TRBV5-1 to TRBJ2-5; D is uncertain. The CDR3 has 14 residues. Germline V gene sequence: CDR1 SGHRS, CDR2 YFSETQ. Trimming left V 0 bases short and J 2 bases short, with 8 bases between. The CDR3 loop is CASSLAPAQETQYF. The DNA for the CDR3 is TGCGCCAGCAGCTTGGCCCCGGCTCAAGAGACCCAGTACTTC.

This clonotype was detected many times. V gene TRBV20-1 combines with J gene TRBJ2-4; 13 nucleotides agree with TRBD2. Per the germline V gene, CDR1 is DFQATT and CDR2 is SNEGSKA (reference sequence). V lost 5 bases, J lost 7 bases, and 5 bases stayed unmatched. This CDR3 spans 14 amino acids. CDR3 sequence: CSAPTSGGINIQYF. The CDR3 region has the DNA TGCAGTGCTCCGACTAGCGGGGGGATTAACATTCAGTACTTC.

In its sample, this clonotype was seen many times. The chain employs TRBV7-3 and TRBJ1-1; 8 bases line up with TRBD1. Germline CDR1 and CDR2: SGHTA and FQGTGA. There are 13 residues in the CDR3. V lost 5 bases to trimming and J lost 10 bases; unmatched junction nucleotides: 9. CDR3 sequence: CASSPGQGSAAFF. The CDR3 DNA is TGTGCCAGCAGCCCAGGACAGGGATCGGCAGCTTTCTTT.

This chain connects TRBV24-1 to TRBJ1-5, with D tentatively TRBD1 (6 bases). Trimming pared 1 base from V and 2 bases from J, leaving 23 bases between. This CDR3 has 20 residues. From germline, CDR1 is KGHDR and CDR2 SFDVKD. The CDR3 bases are TGTGCCACCAGTGATTTCCCCCCTTTGGAGGGGGGGTCGGGCAATCAGCCCCAGCATTTT. This sequence encodes CATSDFPPLEGGSGNQPQHF.

The chain recombines TRBV12-3 or TRBV12-4 with TRBJ2-3; D not resolved. V was trimmed by 3 bases and J by 8 bases, leaving 3 bases between them. The CDR3 extends over 10 amino acids. CDR3 loop: CASSLGTQYF. The CDR3 DNA reads as TGTGCCAGCAGTTTGGGTACGCAGTATTTT.

This clonotype was observed a handful of times. V gene TRBV6-2 or TRBV6-3 combines with J gene TRBJ1-2; D unresolved. Trimming left V 8 bases short and J 3 bases short, with 10 bases between. This CDR3 region has 12 residues. CDR1 and CDR2 (germline): MNHEY, SVGEGT. CDR3 sequence reads: CASAPEYYGYTF. CDR3 in DNA: TGTGCCAGCGCCCCGGAGTACTATGGCTACACCTTC.

This clonotype was seen repeatedly, ten times or more. This chain connects TRBV19 to TRBJ1-5; unclear D gene. This CDR3 is 13 amino acids long. V shed 5 bases and J shed 7 bases, with 12 bases lying between them. Germline CDR1 reads LNHDA; CDR2 reads SQIVND (reference sequence). The CDR3 spells CASSDGVRQPQHF. Here the CDR3 DNA reads TGTGCCAGTAGTGACGGGGTGAGACAGCCCCAGCATTTT.

This clonotype was recorded at least ten times. The genes are TRBV4-1 and TRBJ2-7; D might be TRBD2 (5 bases). From germline, CDR1 is MGHRA and CDR2 YSYEKL. V gave up 2 bases and J gave up 7 bases, with 12 bases separating them. This CDR3 is built from 13 residues. DNA of the CDR3: TGCGCCAGCAGCCAACGAGACCGCGGGGAGCAGTACTTC. This sequence encodes CASSQRDRGEQYF.

In this sample, this clonotype turned up a few times. V and J are TRBV6-6 and TRBJ2-3; possibly TRBD1 for D (5 bases). The length of the CDR3 is 14 residues. V was clipped by 5 bases and J by 3 bases, with 12 bases between them. Germline lookup yields CDR1 MNHNY and CDR2 SVGAGI (reference sequence). The CDR3 here is CASSRTHNTDTQYF. The CDR3 DNA sequence: TGTGCCAGCAGTCGGACACACAATACAGATACGCAGTATTTT.

The genes are TRBV5-5 and TRBJ1-2; unclear D gene. Germline CDR1 and CDR2: SGHKS and YYEKEE (reference sequence). V dropped 6 bases and J dropped 6 bases, with 18 bases sitting between them. The CDR3 length is 14 residues. CDR3 bases: TGTGCCAGCAACGAGACACCCGGTAGGGATGGCTACACCTTC. Translating it yields CASNETPGRDGYTF.

This chain links TRBV18 with TRBJ2-7; no definite D call. Trimming removed 5 bases from V and 0 bases from J, with 11 bases in between. The CDR3 covers 14 residues. The germline V gene encodes CDR1 KGHSH and CDR2 LQKENI. CDR3 amino acids: CASSSQGFSYEQYF. In nucleotides, the CDR3 is TGTGCCAGCTCATCCCAAGGTTTCTCCTACGAGCAGTACTTC.

The chain carries TRBV28 and TRBJ2-3; D call uncertain. V was clipped by 5 bases and J by 0 bases, with 9 bases between them. The CDR3 spans 14 residues. In germline, CDR1 is MDHEN, CDR2 SYDVKM. CDR3 nucleotide sequence: TGTGCCAGCAGTATACCAGGTAGCACAGATACGCAGTATTTT. This sequence encodes CASSIPGSTDTQYF.

CDR3 DNA: TGTGCCAGCAGTTACAGCCGCCGCCAGAGAGGAAACACCATATATTTT. Its protein is CASSYSRRQRGNTIYF. V is TRBV6-6 and J is TRBJ1-3; no clear D. The CDR3 has 16 amino acids. V was pared by 2 bases and J by 4 bases, with 15 bases between. Germline CDR1 MNHNY, CDR2 SVGAGI (reference sequence).

This chain connects TRBV6-5 to TRBJ1-1, with 7 bases fitting TRBD1. Per the germline V gene, CDR1 is MNHEY and CDR2 is SVGAGI. The CDR3 has 12 residues. V shed 7 bases and J 4 bases; nucleotides not matched to a gene: 3. The DNA for the CDR3 is TGTGCCAGCACCCAGGGGGGCACTGAAGCTTTCTTT. This encodes CASTQGGTEAFF.

Only one count was recorded for this clonotype. The chain combines TRBV20-1 with TRBJ1-2; D is possibly TRBD1 (6 bases). Trimming removed 5 bases at V and 0 bases at J, with 16 bases between. Looked up from germline, CDR1 is DFQATT and CDR2 is SNEGSKA (reference sequence). The CDR3 has 15 residues. Here the CDR3 DNA reads TGCAGTGCTCGACAACCCGGACAGACTAACTATGGCTACACCTTC. It is translated as CSARQPGQTNYGYTF.

The genes are TRBV13 and TRBJ2-7, with 8 positions matching TRBD1. The CDR3 covers 14 residues. Germline V gene sequence: CDR1 PRHDT, CDR2 FYEKMQ (reference sequence). Trimming took 2 bases from V and 5 from J; bases not matched to a gene: 5. In DNA, the CDR3 is TGTGCCAGCAGCTTATGGGACAGGACCGACGAGCAGTACTTC. It specifies CASSLWDRTDEQYF.

CDR3 DNA: TGTGCCAGTAGTATATTAGGTCTGGTCGACGAGCAGTACTTC. Translated, it gives CASSILGLVDEQYF. The rearrangement uses TRBV19 and TRBJ2-7; D remains unclear. Germline lookup yields CDR1 LNHDA and CDR2 SQIVND (reference sequence). V was pared by 2 bases and J by 5 bases, with 13 bases between. The CDR3 covers 14 residues.

The CDR3 loop reads CASSYGTGLSTIYF. The CDR3 DNA sequence: TGTGCCAGCAGCTATGGGACAGGTCTAAGCACCATATATTTT. The chain uses TRBV5-4 and TRBJ1-3, with TRBD1 matching 8 bases. The germline V gene has CDR1 SGHNT and CDR2 YYREEE (reference sequence). Trimming cost V 3 bases and J 9 bases; bases outside gene matches: 8. CDR3 length: 14 residues.